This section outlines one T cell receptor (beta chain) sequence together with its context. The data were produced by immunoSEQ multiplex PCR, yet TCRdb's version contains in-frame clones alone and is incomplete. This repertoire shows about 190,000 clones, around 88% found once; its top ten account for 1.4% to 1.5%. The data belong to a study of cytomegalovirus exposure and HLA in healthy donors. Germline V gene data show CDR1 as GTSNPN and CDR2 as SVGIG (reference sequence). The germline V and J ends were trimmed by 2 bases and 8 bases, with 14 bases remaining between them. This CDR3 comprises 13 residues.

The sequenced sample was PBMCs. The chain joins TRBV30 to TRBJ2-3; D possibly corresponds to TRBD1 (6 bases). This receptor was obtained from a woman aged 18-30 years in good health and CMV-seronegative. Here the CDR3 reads CAWSQGTLGTQYF. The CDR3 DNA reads TGTGCCTGGAGTCAAGGGACACTGGGTACGCAGTATTTT.